This T cell receptor beta chain emerged from a study of OX40 agonist ivuxolimab in advanced cancers. Across the study: Every patient in dose escalation had hepatocellular carcinoma, melanoma, renal cell or head and neck cancer. A mean age of approximately 58 years, range roughly 23 to 85, was recorded, and 80% to 90% were male.

Peripheral blood came from all dose cohorts at three timepoints. Germline V gives CDR1 SGHKS, CDR2 YYEKEE (reference sequence). The J segment lost 5 bases and the V segment lost 4 bases, leaving 12 bases of the junction unmatched. The CDR3 consists of 17 residues. The assay was immunoSEQ multiplex PCR, and TCRdb's table has in-frame clones only and misses some. The repertoire holds over 65,000 clones, with about 80% as singletons. The V call is TRBV5-5, the J call TRBJ2-3, with 11 bases that match TRBD2. Sequences were derived from CD4+ or CD8+ T cells sorted from blood, sampled in a trial of the OX40 agonist ivuxolimab. This receptor was identified in an adult with an advanced solid tumor such as melanoma, head and neck, liver or kidney cancer. The chain's CDR3 is CASSPGTTSGAGDTQYF. The CDR3 nucleotides read TGTGCCAGCAGCCCGGGGACGACTAGCGGGGCGGGAGATACGCAGTATTTT. Together with reference TRBV5-5 and TRBJ2-3, the CDR3 gives the full variable domain: DAGVTQSPTHLIKTRGQQVTLRCSPISGHKSVSWYQQVLGQGPQFIFQYYEKEERGRGNFPDRFSARQFPNYSSELNVNALLLGDSALYLCASSPGTTSGAGDTQYFGPGTRLTVL.